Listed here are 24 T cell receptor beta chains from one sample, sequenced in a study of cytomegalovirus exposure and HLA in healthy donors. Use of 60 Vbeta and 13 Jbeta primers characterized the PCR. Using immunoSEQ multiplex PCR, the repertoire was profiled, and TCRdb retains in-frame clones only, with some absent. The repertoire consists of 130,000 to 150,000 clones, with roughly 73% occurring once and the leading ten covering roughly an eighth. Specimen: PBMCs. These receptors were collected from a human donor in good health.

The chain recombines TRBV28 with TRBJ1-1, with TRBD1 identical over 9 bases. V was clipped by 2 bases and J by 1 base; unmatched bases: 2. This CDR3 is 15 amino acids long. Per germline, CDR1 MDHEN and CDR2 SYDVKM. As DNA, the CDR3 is TGTGCCAGCAGTTTAGGACAGGGGAGGAACACTGAAGCTTTCTTT. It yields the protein CASSLGQGRNTEAFF.

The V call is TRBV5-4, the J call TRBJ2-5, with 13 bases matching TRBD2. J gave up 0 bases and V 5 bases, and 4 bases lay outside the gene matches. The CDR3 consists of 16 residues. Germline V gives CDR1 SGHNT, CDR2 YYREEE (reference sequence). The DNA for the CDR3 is TGTGCCAGCAGTCCGGGACTAGCGGGGAACCAAGAGACCCAGTACTTC. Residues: CASSPGLAGNQETQYF.

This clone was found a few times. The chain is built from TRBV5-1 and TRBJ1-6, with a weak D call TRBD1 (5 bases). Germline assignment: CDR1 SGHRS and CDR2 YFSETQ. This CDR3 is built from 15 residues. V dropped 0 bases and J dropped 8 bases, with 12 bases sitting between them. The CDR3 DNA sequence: TGCGCCAGCAGCTTGGAGGGGCAGGCAGATTCACCCCTCCACTTT. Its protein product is CASSLEGQADSPLHF.

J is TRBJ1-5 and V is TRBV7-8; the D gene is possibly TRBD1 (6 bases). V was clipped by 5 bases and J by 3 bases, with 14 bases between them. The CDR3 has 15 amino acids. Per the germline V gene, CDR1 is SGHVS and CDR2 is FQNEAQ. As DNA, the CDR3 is TGTGCCAGCAGCCCCGACAGGCGATTCAATCAGCCCCAGCATTTT. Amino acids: CASSPDRRFNQPQHF.

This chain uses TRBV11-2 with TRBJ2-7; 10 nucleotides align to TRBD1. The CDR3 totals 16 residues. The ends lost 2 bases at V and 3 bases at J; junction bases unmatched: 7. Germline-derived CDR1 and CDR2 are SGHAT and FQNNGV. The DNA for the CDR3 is TGTGCCAGCAGCTTAAGATACGGGACAGGGGACTACGAGCAGTACTTC. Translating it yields CASSLRYGTGDYEQYF. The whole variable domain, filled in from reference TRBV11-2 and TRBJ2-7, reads EAGVAQSPRYKIIEKRQSVAFWCNPISGHATLYWYQQILGQGPKLLIQFQNNGVVDDSQLPKDRFSAERLKGVDSTLKIQPAKLEDSAVYLCASSLRYGTGDYEQYFGPGTRLTVT.

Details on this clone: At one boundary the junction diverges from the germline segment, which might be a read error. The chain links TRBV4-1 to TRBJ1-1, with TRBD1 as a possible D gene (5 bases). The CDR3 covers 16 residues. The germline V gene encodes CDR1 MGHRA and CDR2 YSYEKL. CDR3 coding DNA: TGCGCCAGCAGCCAAGGGGTAGGGGCGCTGAACACTGAAACTTTCTTT. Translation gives CASSQGVGALNTETFF.

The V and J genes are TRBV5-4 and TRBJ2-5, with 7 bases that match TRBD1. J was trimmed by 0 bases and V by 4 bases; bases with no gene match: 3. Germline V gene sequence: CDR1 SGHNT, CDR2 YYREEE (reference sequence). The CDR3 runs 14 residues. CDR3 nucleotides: TGTGCCAGCAGCCGGGGACAGTACCAAGAGACCCAGTACTTC. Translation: CASSRGQYQETQYF.

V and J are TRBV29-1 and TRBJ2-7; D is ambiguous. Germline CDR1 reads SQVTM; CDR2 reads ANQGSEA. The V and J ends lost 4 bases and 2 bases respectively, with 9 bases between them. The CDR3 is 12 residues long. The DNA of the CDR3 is TGCAGCGTTGTTGAGGATACCTACGAGCAGTACTTC. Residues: CSVVEDTYEQYF.

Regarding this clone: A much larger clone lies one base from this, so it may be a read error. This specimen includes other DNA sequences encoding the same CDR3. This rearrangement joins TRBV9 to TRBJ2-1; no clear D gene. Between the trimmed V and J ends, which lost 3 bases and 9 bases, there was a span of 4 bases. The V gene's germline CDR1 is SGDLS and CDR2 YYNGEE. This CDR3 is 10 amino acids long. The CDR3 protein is CASSGAEQFF. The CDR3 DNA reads TGTGCCAGCAGCGGGGCTGAGCAGTTCTTC.

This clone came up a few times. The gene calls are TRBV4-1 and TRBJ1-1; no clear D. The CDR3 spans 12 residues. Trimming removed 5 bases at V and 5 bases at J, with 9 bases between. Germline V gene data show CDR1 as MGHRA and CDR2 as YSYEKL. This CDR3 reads CASSASRTEAFF. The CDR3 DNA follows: TGCGCCAGCAGCGCCTCGCGTACTGAAGCTTTCTTT.

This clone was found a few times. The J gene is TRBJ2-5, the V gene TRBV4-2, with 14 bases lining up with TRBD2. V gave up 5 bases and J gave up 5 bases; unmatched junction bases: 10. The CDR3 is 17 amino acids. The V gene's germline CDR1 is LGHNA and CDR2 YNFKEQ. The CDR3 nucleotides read TGTGCCAGCAGCTCTCGGACTAGCGGGGGGCCTGGTGAGACCCAGTACTTC. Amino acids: CASSSRTSGGPGETQYF.

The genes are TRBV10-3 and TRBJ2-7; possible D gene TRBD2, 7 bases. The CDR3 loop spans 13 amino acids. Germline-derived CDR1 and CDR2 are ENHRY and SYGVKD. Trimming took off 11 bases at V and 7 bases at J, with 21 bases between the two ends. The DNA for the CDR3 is TGTGCCGGACAGACTAGCTTCGGGGCGGAGCAGTACTTC. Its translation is CAGQTSFGAEQYF.

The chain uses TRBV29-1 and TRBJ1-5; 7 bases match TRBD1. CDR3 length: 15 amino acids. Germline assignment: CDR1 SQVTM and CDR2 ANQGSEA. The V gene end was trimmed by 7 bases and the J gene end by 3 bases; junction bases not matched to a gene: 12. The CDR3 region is CSALLRDSPNQPQHF. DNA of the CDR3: TGCAGCGCGCTCCTCCGGGACAGCCCCAATCAGCCCCAGCATTTT. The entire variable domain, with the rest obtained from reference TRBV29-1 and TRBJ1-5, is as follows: SAVISQKPSRDICQRGTSLTIQCQVDSQVTMMFWYRQQPGQSLTLIATANQGSEATYESGFVIDKFPISRPNLTFSTLTVSNMSPEDSSIYLCSALLRDSPNQPQHFGDGTRLSIL.

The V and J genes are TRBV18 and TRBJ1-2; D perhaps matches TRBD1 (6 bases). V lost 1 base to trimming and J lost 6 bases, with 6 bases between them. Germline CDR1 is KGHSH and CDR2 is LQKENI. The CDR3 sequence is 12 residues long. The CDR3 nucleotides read TGTGCCAGCTCACCACAGGGGGATGGCTACACCTTC. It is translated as CASSPQGDGYTF.

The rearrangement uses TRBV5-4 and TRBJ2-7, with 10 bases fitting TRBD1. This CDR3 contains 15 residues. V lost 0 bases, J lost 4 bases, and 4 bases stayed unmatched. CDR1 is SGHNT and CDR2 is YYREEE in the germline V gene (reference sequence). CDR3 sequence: CASSLAGQGSYEQYF. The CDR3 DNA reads TGTGCCAGCAGCTTGGCGGGACAGGGGTCGTACGAGCAGTACTTC.

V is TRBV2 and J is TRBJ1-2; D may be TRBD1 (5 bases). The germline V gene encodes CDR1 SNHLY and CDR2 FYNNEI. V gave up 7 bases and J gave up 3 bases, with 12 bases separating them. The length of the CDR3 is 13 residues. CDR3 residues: CASKGLGDYGYTF. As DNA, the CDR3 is TGTGCCAGCAAGGGCTTAGGGGACTATGGCTACACCTTC. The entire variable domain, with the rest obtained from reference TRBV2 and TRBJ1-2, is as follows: EPEVTQTPSHQVTQMGQEVILRCVPISNHLYFYWYRQILGQKVEFLVSFYNNEISEKSEIFDDQFSVERPDGSNFTLKIRSTKLEDSAMYFCASKGLGDYGYTFGSGTRLTVV.

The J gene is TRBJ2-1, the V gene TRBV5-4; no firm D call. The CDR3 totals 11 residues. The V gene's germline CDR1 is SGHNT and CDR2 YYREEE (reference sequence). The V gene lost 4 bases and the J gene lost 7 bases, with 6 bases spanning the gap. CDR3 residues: CASSLTNEQFF. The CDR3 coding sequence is TGTGCCAGCAGCCTCACAAATGAGCAGTTCTTC.

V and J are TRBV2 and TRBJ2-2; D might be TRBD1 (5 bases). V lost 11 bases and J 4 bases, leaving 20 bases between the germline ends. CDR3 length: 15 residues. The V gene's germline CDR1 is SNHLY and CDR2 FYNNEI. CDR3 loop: CAWPVAGFSTGELFF. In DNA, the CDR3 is TGTGCCTGGCCTGTGGCAGGGTTTTCCACCGGGGAGCTGTTTTTT.

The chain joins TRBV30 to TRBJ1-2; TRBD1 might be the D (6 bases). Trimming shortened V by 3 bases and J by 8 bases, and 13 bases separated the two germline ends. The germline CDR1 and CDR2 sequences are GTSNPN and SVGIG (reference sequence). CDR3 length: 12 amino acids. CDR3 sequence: CAWSISGEGYTF. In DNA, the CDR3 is TGTGCCTGGAGCATTTCAGGGGAAGGCTACACCTTC.

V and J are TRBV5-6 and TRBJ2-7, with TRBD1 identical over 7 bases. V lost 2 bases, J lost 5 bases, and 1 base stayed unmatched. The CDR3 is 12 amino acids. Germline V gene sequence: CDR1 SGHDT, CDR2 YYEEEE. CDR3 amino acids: CASSFTGDEQYF. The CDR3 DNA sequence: TGTGCCAGCAGCTTTACAGGGGACGAGCAGTACTTC.

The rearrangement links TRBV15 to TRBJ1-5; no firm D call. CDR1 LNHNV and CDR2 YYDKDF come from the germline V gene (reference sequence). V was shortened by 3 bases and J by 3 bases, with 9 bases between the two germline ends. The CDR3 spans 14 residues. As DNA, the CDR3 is TGTGCCACCAGCAGGGGCCGCTCCAATCAGCCCCAGCATTTT. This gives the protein CATSRGRSNQPQHF. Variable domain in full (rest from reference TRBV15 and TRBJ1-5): DAMVIQNPRYQVTQFGKPVTLSCSQTLNHNVMYWYQQKSSQAPKLLFHYYDKDFNNEADTPDNFQSRRPNTSFCFLDIRSPGLGDTAMYLCATSRGRSNQPQHFGDGTRLSIL.

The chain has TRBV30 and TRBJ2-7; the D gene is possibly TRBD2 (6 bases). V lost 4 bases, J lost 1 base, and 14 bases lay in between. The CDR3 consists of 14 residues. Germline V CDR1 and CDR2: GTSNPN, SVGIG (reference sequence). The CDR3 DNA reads TGTGCCTGGACCCCTGGGCGGGATTCCTACGAGCAGTACTTC. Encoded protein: CAWTPGRDSYEQYF.

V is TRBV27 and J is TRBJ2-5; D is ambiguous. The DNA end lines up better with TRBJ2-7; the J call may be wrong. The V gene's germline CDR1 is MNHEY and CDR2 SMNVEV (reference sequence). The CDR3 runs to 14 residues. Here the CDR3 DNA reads TGTGCCAGCAGTTTTGTGCCAGGCCCCTACGAGCAGTACTTC. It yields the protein CASSFVPGPYEQYF.

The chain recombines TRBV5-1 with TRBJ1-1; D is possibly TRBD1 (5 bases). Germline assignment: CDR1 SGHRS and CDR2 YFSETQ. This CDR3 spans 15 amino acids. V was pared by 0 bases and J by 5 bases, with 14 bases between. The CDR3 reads CASSLGGGIGTEAFF. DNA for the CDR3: TGCGCCAGCAGCTTGGGCGGGGGGATCGGAACTGAAGCTTTCTTT.